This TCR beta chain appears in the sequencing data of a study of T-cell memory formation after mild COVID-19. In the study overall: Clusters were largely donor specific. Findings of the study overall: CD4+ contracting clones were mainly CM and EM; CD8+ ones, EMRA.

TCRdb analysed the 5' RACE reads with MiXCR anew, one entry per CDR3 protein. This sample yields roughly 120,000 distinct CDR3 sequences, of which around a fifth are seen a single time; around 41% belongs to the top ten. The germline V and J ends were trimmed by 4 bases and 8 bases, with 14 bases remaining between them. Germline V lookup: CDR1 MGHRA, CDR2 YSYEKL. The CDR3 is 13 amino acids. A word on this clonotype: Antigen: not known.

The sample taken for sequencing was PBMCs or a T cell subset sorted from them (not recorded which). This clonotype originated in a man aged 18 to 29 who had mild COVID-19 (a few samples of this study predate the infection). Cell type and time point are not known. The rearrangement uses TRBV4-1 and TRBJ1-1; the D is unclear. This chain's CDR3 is CASSPPGAPEAFF. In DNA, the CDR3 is TGCGCCAGCAGCCCCCCCGGCGCGCCCGAAGCTTTCTTT.